The source of this T cell receptor (beta chain) is a study of read filtering for tumor transcriptome and immune sequencing. About the study: About 8 patients were R-ISS I, some 16 were R-ISS II, more than five were R-ISS III. RNA-seq yielded only roughly 80 to 1,300 TCR reads, IR-seq about 4 to 10.27 million. Findings of the study overall: Around 82% of IR-seq clonotypes had a single read, yet these held about 3.5% of reads. Without single-read clonotypes, shared clonotype proportions correlated more between IR-seq and RNA-seq.

Trimming took off 3 bases at V and 5 bases at J, with 14 bases between the two ends. This CDR3 comprises 15 residues. In germline, CDR1 is PRHDT, CDR2 FYEKMQ (reference sequence). This clonotype showed up just a few times. What it binds is not known. Molecular barcoded adaptors covering alpha/delta and beta/gamma chains were used on approximately 400 ng RNA. TCRdb used MiXCR to reprocess the reads, holding one entry per CDR3 protein. The sample includes approximately 150,000 distinct CDR3 sequences, about 13% of them seen just once. What was sequenced was a population of CD138-negative cells sorted from bone marrow. The sequence came from a donor aged 40 or over with multiple myeloma. V is TRBV13 and J is TRBJ2-1, with D perhaps assigned TRBD1 or TRBD2 (5 bases each). CDR3 residues: CASSFGGRDHNEQFF. The CDR3 region has the DNA TGTGCCAGCAGCTTTGGGGGACGGGACCACAATGAGCAGTTCTTC.